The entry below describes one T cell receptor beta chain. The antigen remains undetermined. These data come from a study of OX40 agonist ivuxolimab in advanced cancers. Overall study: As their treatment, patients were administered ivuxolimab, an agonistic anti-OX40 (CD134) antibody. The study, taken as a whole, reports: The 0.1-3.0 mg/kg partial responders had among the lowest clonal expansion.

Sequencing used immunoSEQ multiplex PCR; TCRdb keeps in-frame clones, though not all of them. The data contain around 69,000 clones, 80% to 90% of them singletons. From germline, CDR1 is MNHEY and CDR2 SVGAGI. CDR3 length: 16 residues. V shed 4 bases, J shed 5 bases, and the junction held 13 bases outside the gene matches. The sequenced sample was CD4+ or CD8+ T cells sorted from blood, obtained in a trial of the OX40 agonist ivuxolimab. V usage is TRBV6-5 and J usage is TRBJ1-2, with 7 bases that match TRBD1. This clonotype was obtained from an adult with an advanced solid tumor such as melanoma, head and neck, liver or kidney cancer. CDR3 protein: CASSSRQGGTEYGYTF. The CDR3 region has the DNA TGTGCCAGCAGTTCCAGACAGGGTGGAACTGAATATGGCTACACCTTC.